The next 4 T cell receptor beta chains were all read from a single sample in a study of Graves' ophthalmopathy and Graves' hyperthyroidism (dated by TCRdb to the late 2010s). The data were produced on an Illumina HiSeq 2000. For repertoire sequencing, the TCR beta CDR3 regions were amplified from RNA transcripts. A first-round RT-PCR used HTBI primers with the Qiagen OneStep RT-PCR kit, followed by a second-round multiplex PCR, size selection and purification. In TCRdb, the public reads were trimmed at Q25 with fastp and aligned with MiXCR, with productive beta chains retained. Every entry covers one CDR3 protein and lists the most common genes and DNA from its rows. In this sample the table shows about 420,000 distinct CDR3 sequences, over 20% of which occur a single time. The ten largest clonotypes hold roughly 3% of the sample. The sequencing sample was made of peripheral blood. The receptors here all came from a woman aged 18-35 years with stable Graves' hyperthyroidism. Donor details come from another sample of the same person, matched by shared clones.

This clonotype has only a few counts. CDR3 sequence: CASSELAGGWETQYF. DNA for the CDR3: TGTGCCAGCAGTGAGTTAGCGGGAGGTTGGGAGACCCAGTACTTC. J is TRBJ2-5 and V is TRBV25-1, with 10 bases identical to TRBD2. Trimming took 3 bases from V and 5 from J; bases not matched to a gene: 6. The CDR3 is 15 residues long. CDR1 and CDR2 from the germline V gene are MGHDK and SYGVNS.

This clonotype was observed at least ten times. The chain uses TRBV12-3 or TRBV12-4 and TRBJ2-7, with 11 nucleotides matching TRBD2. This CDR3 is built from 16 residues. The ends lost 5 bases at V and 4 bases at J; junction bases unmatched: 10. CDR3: CASSRGRTSGQYEQYF. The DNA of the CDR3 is TGTGCCAGCAGTCGCGGCCGGACTAGCGGGCAGTACGAGCAGTACTTC.

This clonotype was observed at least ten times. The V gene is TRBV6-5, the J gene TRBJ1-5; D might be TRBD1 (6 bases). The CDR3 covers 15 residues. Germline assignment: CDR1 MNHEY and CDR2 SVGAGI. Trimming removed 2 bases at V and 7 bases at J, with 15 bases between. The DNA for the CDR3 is TGTGCCAGCAGTTACACGACAGGCCCAGGGCAGCCCCAGCATTTT. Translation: CASSYTTGPGQPQHF.

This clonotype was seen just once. The CDR3: CSGERQTYEQYF. The CDR3, as DNA: TGCAGTGGTGAGAGACAGACCTACGAGCAGTACTTC. The rearrangement links TRBV20-1 to TRBJ2-7; D possibly corresponds to TRBD1 (5 bases). The length of the CDR3 is 12 residues. Germline values: CDR1 DFQATT, CDR2 SNEGSKA (reference sequence). V was cut by 7 bases and J by 2 bases, with 12 bases left in between.